This entry lists 19 T cell receptor beta chains sequenced from one sample in a study of blood T cell repertoires in COVID-19. Repertoires were generated with immunoSEQ multiplex PCR, while TCRdb's copy carries only in-frame clones and drops some. Of about 120,000 clones detected, roughly 75% appear once; the ten largest clones hold 16%. The sequenced material came from peripheral blood. These receptors all come from a man in his sixties with active or convalescent COVID-19.

V usage is TRBV6-5 and J usage is TRBJ1-6; D is unresolved. The germline V gene has CDR1 MNHEY and CDR2 SVGAGI. V gave up 10 bases and J gave up 8 bases, with 15 bases separating them. The CDR3 is made up of 13 amino acids. The CDR3 protein is CATTETRDSPLHF. In DNA form, the CDR3 reads TGTGCCACCACCGAAACGCGCGATTCACCCCTCCACTTT.

J is TRBJ2-3 and V is TRBV5-4, with TRBD2 matching 10 bases. The CDR3 spans 15 residues. CDR1 is SGHNT, CDR2 YYREEE, per germline (reference sequence). The V segment lost 4 bases and the J segment 2 bases; nucleotides outside the gene matches: 4. The CDR3 is CASSRLAGNTDTQYF. In DNA form, the CDR3 reads TGTGCCAGCAGCCGACTAGCGGGTAACACAGATACGCAGTATTTT. Full variable domain (outside the CDR3, taken from reference TRBV5-4 and TRBJ2-3): ETGVTQSPTHLIKTRGQQVTLRCSSQSGHNTVSWYQQALGQGPQFIFQYYREEENGRGNFPPRFSGLQFPNYSSELNVNALELDDSALYLCASSRLAGNTDTQYFGPGTRLTVL.

The chain links TRBV20-1 to TRBJ2-7; D remains unclear. The ends were cut back, 6 bases at V and 4 bases at J, with 19 bases in the middle. CDR3 size: 14 residues. Germline loops: CDR1 DFQATT, CDR2 SNEGSKA (reference sequence). CDR3 loop: CSASDLFYPYEQYF. CDR3 bases: TGCAGTGCGAGTGACCTCTTCTACCCTTACGAGCAGTACTTC.

The chain employs TRBV9 and TRBJ2-2, with D perhaps TRBD2 (5 bases). V lost 4 bases and J lost 4, with 20 bases in between. The germline CDR1 and CDR2 sequences are SGDLS and YYNGEE. This CDR3 contains 17 residues. CDR3 sequence: CASSPRGWGSGTGELFF. The CDR3 region has the DNA TGTGCCAGCAGCCCTCGGGGATGGGGAAGTGGCACCGGGGAGCTGTTTTTT.

The chain recombines TRBV27 with TRBJ2-7; 9 positions agree with TRBD1. CDR1 and CDR2 (germline): MNHEY, SMNVEV (reference sequence). Trimming at V came to 9 bases and at J to 4 bases, leaving 7 bases not matched to a gene. The CDR3 spans 13 residues. The CDR3 region has the DNA TGTGCCAGAACCGGGACAGGGTCTTACGAGCAGTACTTC. It translates to CARTGTGSYEQYF.

The rearrangement uses TRBV7-3 and TRBJ2-2, with D hard to call. V dropped 2 bases and J dropped 0 bases, with 4 bases sitting between them. The CDR3 extends over 14 amino acids. In germline, CDR1 is SGHTA, CDR2 FQGTGA. Here the CDR3 DNA reads TGTGCCAGCAGCTTACTTGCGAACACCGGGGAGCTGTTTTTT. Translating gives CASSLLANTGELFF. Variable domain in full (rest from reference TRBV7-3 and TRBJ2-2): GAGVSQTPSNKVTEKGKYVELRCDPISGHTALYWYRQSLGQGPEFLIYFQGTGAADDSGLPNDRFFAVRPEGSVSTLKIQRTERGDSAVYLCASSLLANTGELFFGEGSRLTVL.

V and J are TRBV7-6 and TRBJ2-1, with TRBD2 as a possible D gene (6 bases). Trimming left V 5 bases short and J 8 bases short, with 10 bases between. The CDR3 runs 12 residues. Germline CDR1 and CDR2: SGHVS and FNYEAQ. CDR3 DNA sequence: TGTGCCAGCAGCCCCCGGGGGTATGAGCAGTTCTTC. Protein product: CASSPRGYEQFF. Full variable domain (remainder filled in from reference TRBV7-6 and TRBJ2-1): GAGVSQSPRYKVTKRGQDVALRCDPISGHVSLYWYRQALGQGPEFLTYFNYEAQQDKSGLPNDRFSAERPEGSISTLTIQRTEQRDSAMYRCASSPRGYEQFFGPGTRLTVL.

The chain combines TRBV28 with TRBJ2-1, with TRBD1 matching over 9 bases. V was clipped by 2 bases and J by 2 bases; unmatched bases: 7. Per the germline V gene, CDR1 is MDHEN and CDR2 is SYDVKM. The CDR3 loop spans 17 amino acids. The CDR3 sequence: CASSLPRDRVPYNEQFF. The CDR3 nucleotides read TGTGCCAGCAGTTTACCCCGGGACAGGGTCCCCTACAATGAGCAGTTCTTC.

Concerning this clone: The same CDR3 arises from other DNA sequences in this sample as well. V usage is TRBV7-9 and J usage is TRBJ1-1; 7 nucleotides align to TRBD1. With 1 base clipped from V and 7 bases from J, the junction kept 3 bases outside the gene matches. Germline V gene lookup returns CDR1 SEHNR and CDR2 FQNEAQ (reference sequence). The CDR3 is 13 amino acids. The CDR3 sequence is CASSLGRGSEAFF. The CDR3 DNA sequence: TGTGCCAGCAGCTTAGGCAGGGGGAGTGAAGCTTTCTTT.

This chain uses TRBV19 with TRBJ1-4; TRBD1 matches 9 bases. The CDR3 is 15 residues long. Germline CDR1 is LNHDA and CDR2 is SQIVND (reference sequence). After removal of 5 bases from V and 3 bases from J, the junction contained 4 bases not matched to a gene. The CDR3 protein is CASSPTGGSNEKLFF. In DNA form, the CDR3 reads TGTGCCAGTAGTCCCACAGGGGGCTCTAATGAAAAACTGTTTTTT.

The CDR3 sequence is CASGFTGQDKSHEQFF. CDR3 nucleotides: TGTGCTAGTGGTTTCACAGGACAGGATAAGAGTCATGAGCAGTTCTTC. This rearrangement joins TRBV12-5 to TRBJ2-1; 7 bases agree with TRBD1. Germline V lookup: CDR1 LGHNT, CDR2 FRNRAP. This CDR3 region has 16 residues. V dropped 3 bases and J dropped 8; count of bases not matched to a gene: 13.

This clone was recorded only once. The chain joins TRBV1 to TRBJ1-4; the table gives TRBD1 as D, unverified against the DNA. TRBV1 is given as a pseudogene. The CDR3 spans 22 residues. The DNA of the CDR3 is TGCACCAGCAGCCAGGCGCCCGCAATGAAGACAGGCTCGTGGGCAACTAATGAAAAACTGTTTTTT. As protein: CTSSQAPAMKTGSWATNEKLFF.

The rearrangement joins TRBV11-3 to TRBJ2-3; 13 nucleotides match TRBD2. Trimming removed 5 bases from V and 2 bases from J; junction bases left unmatched: 4. CDR1 is SGHNT and CDR2 is YENEEA in the germline V gene. The CDR3 is 16 amino acids. CDR3 DNA: TGTGCCAGCAGCCCGGGACTAGCGGGATCCACAGATACGCAGTATTTT. Residues: CASSPGLAGSTDTQYF.

This clone showed up just a few times. The rearrangement joins TRBV7-2 to TRBJ2-7; a weak D match, TRBD2 (6 bases). Trimming left V 0 bases short and J 5 bases short, with 11 bases between. This CDR3 spans 14 amino acids. Germline CDR1 is SGHTA and CDR2 is FQGNSA. The CDR3 DNA sequence: TGTGCCAGCAGCTTAGCTCAGACTAGAAACGAGCAGTACTTC. Amino acid sequence: CASSLAQTRNEQYF.

This clone was observed a few times. The chain combines TRBV29-1 with TRBJ2-7; D is perhaps TRBD1 (6 bases). CDR3 length: 12 amino acids. The V end lost 7 bases, the J end lost 4 bases, and 14 bases lay between the germline ends. Germline values: CDR1 SQVTM, CDR2 ANQGSEA. The CDR3 spells CSAGQPGYEQYF. The CDR3 nucleotides are TGCAGCGCCGGACAGCCGGGGTACGAGCAGTACTTC.

The rearrangement joins TRBV12-3 or TRBV12-4 to TRBJ2-7, with D maybe TRBD1 (5 bases). V dropped 5 bases and J dropped 1 base, with 9 bases sitting between them. The CDR3 is 13 residues long. The CDR3, as DNA: TGTGCCAGCAGTGTCGACAGATCCTACGAGCAGTACTTC. Translating gives CASSVDRSYEQYF.

The V gene is TRBV11-3, the J gene TRBJ2-2, with D perhaps matching TRBD1 (6 bases). This CDR3 spans 13 amino acids. V was pared by 5 bases and J by 6 bases, with 10 bases between. The germline gives CDR1 SGHNT, CDR2 YENEEA. The CDR3 here is CASSTGPAGELFF. The DNA for the CDR3 is TGTGCCAGCAGCACAGGGCCCGCCGGGGAGCTGTTTTTT.

The rearrangement links TRBV28 to TRBJ2-3; D gene uncertain. The CDR3 runs 14 residues. Trimming shortened V by 5 bases and J by 2 bases, and 11 bases separated the two germline ends. From germline, CDR1 is MDHEN and CDR2 SYDVKM. The CDR3, as DNA: TGTGCCAGCAGTCTCCCCAGTCCCACAGATACGCAGTATTTT. Its translation is CASSLPSPTDTQYF. The whole variable domain, remainder taken from reference TRBV28 and TRBJ2-3, is DVKVTQSSRYLVKRTGEKVFLECVQDMDHENMFWYRQDPGLGLRLIYFSYDVKMKEKGDIPEGYSVSREKKERFSLILESASTNQTSMYLCASSLPSPTDTQYFGPGTRLTVL.

V and J are TRBV7-3 and TRBJ2-2; TRBD2 aligns across 7 bases. The CDR3 covers 14 residues. CDR1 is SGHTA, CDR2 FQGTGA, per germline. The ends lost 4 bases at V and 6 bases at J; junction bases unmatched: 5. The CDR3 bases are TGTGCCAGCAGCTCCGGACTAGATTCCGGGGAGCTGTTTTTT. It yields the protein CASSSGLDSGELFF. Supplemented by reference TRBV7-3 and TRBJ2-2, the full variable domain reads GAGVSQTPSNKVTEKGKYVELRCDPISGHTALYWYRQSLGQGPEFLIYFQGTGAADDSGLPNDRFFAVRPEGSVSTLKIQRTERGDSAVYLCASSSGLDSGELFFGEGSRLTVL.